This T cell receptor beta chain emerged from a study of blood T cell repertoires in COVID-19. Turning to the study itself: Samples of COVID-19 (acute and convalescent) were obtained from the United States, Italy and Spain. PBMCs, B-cell-depleted T cells, or T cells were the source of the cDNA or gDNA that made up the material.

Germline V gives CDR1 MGHDK, CDR2 SYGVNS. The V end lost 2 bases, the J end lost 0 bases, and 12 bases lay between the germline ends. The CDR3 spans 16 residues. Assay used: immunoSEQ multiplex PCR; TCRdb lists only in-frame clones, some missing. This table has about 220,000 clones, approximately 86% appearing once. A note on this clone: Other DNA sequences in this specimen translate into the identical CDR3.

V gene TRBV25-1 combines with J gene TRBJ2-3, with D possibly TRBD2 on 6 matching bases. The sequencing input was peripheral blood. The sequence derives from a woman over 75 with acute or convalescent COVID-19. The CDR3 here is CASSEGLALSTDTQYF. The CDR3 nucleotides are TGTGCCAGCAGTGAAGGGCTAGCGCTAAGCACAGATACGCAGTATTTT. The full variable domain, in which reference TRBV25-1 and TRBJ2-3 provide the parts outside the CDR3, is EADIYQTPRYLVIGTGKKITLECSQTMGHDKMYWYQQDPGMELHLIHYSYGVNSTEKGDLSSESTVSRIRTEHFPLTLESARPSHTSQYLCASSEGLALSTDTQYFGPGTRLTVL.